This TCR beta chain was recovered during a study of blood T cell repertoires in COVID-19 (dated by TCRdb to the early 2020s). The study in broad terms: The collaborator samples originated in the United States, Italy and Spain and spanned the acute and convalescent phases of COVID-19. The material from the prospective study consisted of cDNA or gDNA derived from T cells, B-cell-depleted T cells, or PBMCs. The dataset comprised deeply sampled blood TCRbeta repertoires from subjects exposed to, actively infected with, or recovered from COVID-19. A freely available public database, intended as a resource for researchers studying the immune response to SARS-CoV-2, is where the repertoires were released. The samples were drawn from two sources: the first 160 participants of the ongoing ImmuneRACE study, and 1,254 subjects contributed by 6 global collaborators. A de-identified subject ID, COVID-19 status, age in years and sex were almost always included in the sample metadata. Where available, HLA class I and class II types were obtained from metadata supplied by the sample provider rather than from assay-based typing. What the study reported, not specific to this receptor: The amount of clinical and demographic metadata varied by source and participant and was provided uncurated.

TCRbeta CDR3 regions were amplified from genomic DNA by means of the immunoSEQ Assay, a bias-controlled multiplex PCR. The published analysis was carried out like this. Nucleated cell counts per sample were estimated from amplification of reference gene primers within the assay. To quantify the absolute abundance of each unique TCRbeta CDR3 rearrangement, sequence reads were collapsed and filtered. For each sample, productive Simpson clonality was calculated as the square root of Simpson's diversity index across productive rearrangements. In TCRdb, the immuneACCESS table is reduced to in-frame sequences with V and J assigned. These tables do not hold every clone; where another copy was compared, an unresolved V gene accounts for under half, and the others remain unexplained. V and J calls plus clone size are reproduced from that table; the DNA served to infer D and trimming. The sample table holds approximately 280,000 clones, of which over 75% were seen once. The ten largest make up 6.5% to 8% of the sample.

At one collaborating source in Seattle, patients were enrolled during active infection and were followed longitudinally through the course of disease. Collaborating institutions collected whole blood in K2EDTA tubes following their own protocols. For TCRbeta analysis, collaborators shipped samples in one of three forms: frozen whole blood, isolated PBMCs, or DNA extracted from either of those sample types. Note on this clone: Its antigen remains undetermined. No base-level quality is on record; no much larger clone is a single base apart.

The specimen was peripheral blood. The receptor was isolated from a woman younger than 45 with COVID-19, enrolled during active disease.

The CDR3 protein sequence reads: CASSVNTEAFF. In nucleotides, the sequence is TGTGCCAGCAGTGTAAACACTGAAGCTTTCTTT. Recombination joined TRBV6-6 with TRBJ1-1; the D segment cannot be called with confidence. The junction carries 3 bases between V and J, which are trimmed by 5 bases and 2 bases respectively. From its cysteine to its phenylalanine, the CDR3 spans 11 amino acids. The kept DNA is CDR3 alone, 33 bases in frame from the first base. The germline V gene (reference sequence) yields MNHNY for CDR1 and SVGAGI for CDR2.